This TCR beta chain was sequenced for a study of beta chain features in type 1 diabetes. CDR1 LGHNA and CDR2 YSLEER come from the germline V gene. The CDR3 consists of 14 residues. Trimming cost V 0 bases and J 6 bases, with 12 bases left between them. The investigators reverse transcribed all of the isolated RNA, so they sequenced expressed TCRB transcripts. Profiling relied on immunoSEQ multiplex PCR, and the TCRdb table lists in-frame clones only, not all of them. The repertoire consists of roughly 150,000 clones, with 11% occurring once and the leading ten covering about 2.1%. The sequence was collected from a man in his late teens or twenties in good health. The V gene is TRBV4-3, the J gene TRBJ2-7; maybe TRBD1 (6 bases). Sequencing used central memory CD4+ T cells from blood. Written as DNA, the CDR3 is TGCGCCAGCAGCCAAGAGCCCGTCAGGGGCGAGCAGTACTTC. Protein sequence: CASSQEPVRGEQYF.